Listed below are T cell receptor beta chains from one sample, sequenced in a study of siplizumab effects on memory and regulatory T cells. The table came from immunoSEQ multiplex PCR; TCRdb's copy has only in-frame clones and leaves some out. The repertoire holds approximately 75,000 clones, 93% seen once, with roughly 5% in the top ten. The sequencing sample was made of CD8+ T cells sorted from blood. These receptors were taken from a human donor in good health. Each CDR3 is given with its conserved first and last residue. Fields, in order: V gene, CDR3 protein.

V gene: TRBV13; CDR3 protein: CASSLQGWDNSPLHF
V gene: TRBV27; CDR3 protein: CASSFGGGPTYYEQYF
V gene: TRBV28; CDR3 protein: CASSWTGEPYGYTF
V gene: TRBV4-3; CDR3 protein: CASSQGENTEAFF
V gene: TRBV13; CDR3 protein: CASSTETGVNTDTQYF
V gene: TRBV28; CDR3 protein: CASSQSTGGTNEKLFF
V gene: TRBV2; CDR3 protein: CASSDPVERETQYF
V gene: TRBV2; CDR3 protein: CASSAIPTSTGELFF
V gene: TRBV19; CDR3 protein: CATRTGTYEQYF
V gene: TRBV2; CDR3 protein: CASSGDRANTEAFF
V gene: TRBV4-2; CDR3 protein: CASSQGLLAENTGELFF
V gene: TRBV7-9; CDR3 protein: CASTHRGSYNEQFF
V gene: TRBV7-9; CDR3 protein: CASSASVRGHEQYF
V gene: TRBV19; CDR3 protein: CASSLPDGSRYNSPLHF
V gene: TRBV27; CDR3 protein: CASSFNLGTEAFF
V gene: TRBV7-6; CDR3 protein: CASSFEGVGGYTF
V gene: TRBV7-9; CDR3 protein: CASLHTGVISGNTIYF
V gene: TRBV5-6; CDR3 protein: CASSLGQGASGYTF
V gene: TRBV13; CDR3 protein: CASSGGTGDGYTF
V gene: TRBV5-1; CDR3 protein: CASSLAGDTQYF
V gene: TRBV11-2; CDR3 protein: CASSTGEVGNTIYF
V gene: TRBV28; CDR3 protein: CASSSKPGLRSNEQFF
V gene: TRBV6-1; CDR3 protein: CAMGQETYEQYF
V gene: TRBV29-1; CDR3 protein: CSAKGGGADTQYF
V gene: TRBV11-2; CDR3 protein: CASSGPIMSSGNTIYF
V gene: TRBV5-4; CDR3 protein: CASRLQGGADTQYF
V gene: TRBV5-1; CDR3 protein: CASSPTGPQETQYF
V gene: TRBV7-2; CDR3 protein: CASRPTRMAATDTQYF
V gene: TRBV6-5; CDR3 protein: CASSYVGGNTEAFF
V gene: TRBV5-1; CDR3 protein: CASSSTISPHEQYF
V gene: TRBV7-2; CDR3 protein: CASSLTSGVNGELFF
V gene: TRBV9; CDR3 protein: CASSGGFTSPWTEAFF
V gene: TRBV21-1; CDR3 protein: CASSKRTTGNTEAFF
V gene: TRBV19; CDR3 protein: CASSIDRRMSTDTQYF
V gene: TRBV7-9; CDR3 protein: CASSPPGAGEVTEAFF
V gene: TRBV6-4; CDR3 protein: CASSDSAGEYNEQFF
V gene: TRBV28; CDR3 protein: CASTPDQGFFHRPYEQYF